Shown below are 29 T cell receptor beta chains from a single sample sequenced in a study of T cells in Graves' hyperthyroidism and ophthalmopathy. Amplification of TCR beta CDR3 regions used RNA as the template. When the TCR CDR3 underwent first-round RT-PCR, the HTBI primer set was used. TCRdb processed the multiplex PCR reads anew with MiXCR; each CDR3 protein has one entry. The profile shows approximately 720,000 distinct CDR3 sequences, around a sixth of them singletons. Specimen: blood. These TCRs come from a woman aged 45-65 years with Graves' hyperthyroidism that later progressed to Graves' ophthalmopathy.

This clonotype was seen a few times. The CDR3 loop is CASSQDSRVAYEQYF. The CDR3 DNA reads TGCGCCAGCAGCCAAGACAGCAGGGTAGCCTACGAGCAGTACTTC. J is TRBJ2-7 and V is TRBV4-1; tentative D call: TRBD1 (5 bases). This CDR3 region has 15 residues. Between the trimmed V and J ends, which lost 0 bases and 2 bases, there was a span of 11 bases. Germline V CDR1 and CDR2: MGHRA, YSYEKL.

This clonotype was counted many times. V gene TRBV6-2 or TRBV6-3 combines with J gene TRBJ1-2, with D unresolved. V dropped 7 bases and J dropped 6 bases, with 18 bases sitting between them. CDR1 MNHEY and CDR2 SVGEGT come from the germline V gene. CDR3 length: 14 residues. CDR3 amino acids: CASTEGKGWDGYTF. In DNA form, the CDR3 reads TGTGCCAGCACGGAGGGAAAGGGATGGGATGGCTACACCTTC.

The table lists this clonotype with a few counts. The chain joins TRBV7-9 to TRBJ2-4; a weak D match, TRBD1 (6 bases). Germline CDR1 and CDR2: SEHNR and FQNEAQ (reference sequence). The V and J ends lost 4 bases and 3 bases respectively, with 19 bases between them. The CDR3 has 17 amino acids. CDR3 residues: CASSWHSGVTGKNIQYF. The CDR3 DNA sequence: TGTGCCAGCAGCTGGCACTCAGGGGTAACAGGCAAAAACATTCAGTACTTC.

This clonotype was counted only a few times. A much larger clone lies a single base off, so this may be a read error. The J gene is TRBJ1-1, the V gene TRBV3-1; a weak D match, TRBD1 (5 bases). Trimming cost V 3 bases and J 1 base, with 12 bases left between them. Looked up from germline, CDR1 is LGHDT and CDR2 is YNNKEL (reference sequence). The CDR3 runs 15 residues. The CDR3 loop reads CASSHHRDGNTEAFF. The CDR3 DNA reads as TGTGCCAGCAGCCACCACCGGGACGGGAACACTGAAGCTTTCTTT. The complete variable domain, with remaining parts taken from reference TRBV3-1 and TRBJ1-1, reads DTAVSQTPKYLVTQMGNDKSIKCEQNLGHDTMYWYKQDSKKFLKIMFSYNNKELIINETVPNRFSPKSPDKAHLNLHINSLELGDSAVYFCASSHHRDGNTEAFFGQGTRLTVV.

This clonotype was seen repeatedly, ten times or more. This chain uses TRBV3-1 with TRBJ1-4; tentatively, D is TRBD1 (5 bases). Germline CDR1 and CDR2: LGHDT and YNNKEL (reference sequence). This CDR3 is 14 amino acids long. Between the trimmed V and J ends, which lost 7 bases and 6 bases, there was a span of 15 bases. In DNA form, the CDR3 reads TGTGCCAGCACACCGGGGGGGAGAGATGAAAAACTGTTTTTT. Encoded protein: CASTPGGRDEKLFF.

In the case of this clonotype: This may be a read error, as it is one base from a much larger clone. J is TRBJ1-1 and V is TRBV18, with D tentatively TRBD1 (5 bases). This CDR3 is 15 amino acids long. The germline V gene encodes CDR1 KGHSH and CDR2 LQKENI. The CDR3 DNA is TGTGCCAGCTCAGTGGCCCAAACACTGGGGACTGGAGCTTTCTTT. Protein: CASSVAQTLGTGAFF.

The chain is built from TRBV5-4 and TRBJ2-2; 7 nucleotides align to TRBD1. Trimming removed 4 bases from V and 7 bases from J; junction bases left unmatched: 7. The germline gives CDR1 SGHNT, CDR2 YYREEE (reference sequence). The CDR3 length is 14 residues. The CDR3 nucleotides read TGTGCCAGCAGCCCCGGACAGGTCGGCGGGGAGCTGTTTTTT. Translated: CASSPGQVGGELFF.

In this sample, this clonotype turned up many times. This chain links TRBV4-2 with TRBJ2-5, with 8 bases that match TRBD2. V shed 2 bases, J shed 5 bases, and the junction held 10 bases outside the gene matches. This CDR3 has 16 residues. CDR1 and CDR2 (germline): LGHNA, YNFKEQ. This CDR3 reads CASSQSGGASGETQYF. The CDR3 DNA sequence: TGTGCCAGCAGCCAATCCGGGGGGGCCTCGGGTGAGACCCAGTACTTC.

This chain uses TRBV20-1 with TRBJ2-2; D not resolved. Looked up from germline, CDR1 is DFQATT and CDR2 is SNEGSKA (reference sequence). The V gene lost 6 bases and the J gene lost 4 bases, with 9 bases spanning the gap. The CDR3 loop spans 12 amino acids. This CDR3 is CSAPSPTGELFF. The CDR3 DNA follows: TGCAGTGCCCCAAGTCCCACCGGGGAGCTGTTTTTT.

Ten or more counts support this clonotype. This chain joins TRBV5-1 and TRBJ1-1; D is uncertain. The CDR3 consists of 15 residues. Between the trimmed V and J ends, which lost 4 bases and 2 bases, there was a span of 15 bases. In germline, CDR1 is SGHRS, CDR2 YFSETQ. This CDR3 is CASSAGVLDNTEAFF. The CDR3 nucleotides are TGCGCCAGCAGCGCTGGGGTCCTGGATAACACTGAAGCTTTCTTT.

This clonotype was recorded at least ten times. The chain employs TRBV6-2 or TRBV6-3 and TRBJ1-5; TRBD1 matches at 8 bases. Germline lookup yields CDR1 MNHEY and CDR2 SVGEGT. V lost 2 bases to trimming and J lost 5 bases; unmatched junction nucleotides: 8. CDR3 length equals 16 residues. CDR3 residues: CASSYGRQGRDQPQHF. The CDR3 region has the DNA TGTGCCAGCAGTTACGGAAGACAGGGGCGGGATCAGCCCCAGCATTTT.

The sample holds one count of this clonotype. The chain joins TRBV19 to TRBJ2-1, with a tentative D call TRBD2 (6 bases). The length of the CDR3 is 18 residues. The ends were cut back, 1 base at V and 5 bases at J, with 21 bases in the middle. From germline, CDR1 is LNHDA and CDR2 SQIVND (reference sequence). CDR3 nucleotide sequence: TGTGCCAGTAGTATAGGCGGGGACTGGGCCTCTAACAACAATGAGCAGTTCTTC. Protein sequence: CASSIGGDWASNNNEQFF. Filled out from reference TRBV19 and TRBJ2-1, the complete variable domain reads DGGITQSPKYLFRKEGQNVTLSCEQNLNHDAMYWYRQDPGQGLRLIYYSQIVNDFQKGDIAEGYSVSREKKESFPLTVTSAQKNPTAFYLCASSIGGDWASNNNEQFFGPGTRLTVL.

This clonotype was observed many times. J is TRBJ2-5 and V is TRBV3-1, with TRBD1 matching 9 bases. V gave up 0 bases and J gave up 5 bases; unmatched junction bases: 4. The CDR3 sequence is 15 residues long. Germline CDR1 is LGHDT and CDR2 is YNNKEL (reference sequence). CDR3 nucleotide sequence: TGTGCCAGCAGCCAAGATCACAGGGGGCGTGAGACCCAGTACTTC. It yields the protein CASSQDHRGRETQYF.

This clonotype was seen at least ten times. V gene TRBV7-9 combines with J gene TRBJ1-2; TRBD1 might be the D (5 bases). Germline CDR1 and CDR2: SEHNR and FQNEAQ (reference sequence). V shed 1 base and J shed 2 bases, with 8 bases lying between them. The CDR3 runs 14 residues. The CDR3 region has the DNA TGTGCCAGCAGCTTAGAATACAGGAACTATGGCTACACCTTC. This codes for CASSLEYRNYGYTF.

The CDR3 sequence is CASSQAWTKGNTQYF. CDR3 sequence (DNA): TGTGCCAGCAGCCAAGCTTGGACTAAGGGAAATACGCAGTATTTT. The rearrangement joins TRBV14 to TRBJ2-3; tentatively, D is TRBD2 (6 bases). The CDR3 runs 15 residues. V was cut by 1 base and J by 7 bases, with 15 bases left in between. Germline V gene sequence: CDR1 SGHDN, CDR2 FVKESK.

As to this clonotype: A read error may be the cause here, since a much bigger clone is one base away. The rearrangement links TRBV30 to TRBJ1-4, with D uncertain. The CDR3 is 13 amino acids. Germline V gene data show CDR1 as GTSNPN and CDR2 as SVGIG (reference sequence). CDR3 sequence (DNA): TGTGCCTGGAACTTTGCAACTAGTGAAAAACTGTTTTTT. Its protein is CAWNFATSEKLFF.

This clonotype was seen a few times. This chain joins TRBV5-6 and TRBJ1-4, with 7 bases identical to TRBD1. With 1 base clipped from V and 7 bases from J, the junction kept 1 base outside the gene matches. The germline V gene encodes CDR1 SGHDT and CDR2 YYEEEE. This CDR3 spans 13 amino acids. CDR3 DNA: TGTGCCAGCAGCTTGTGGGACAGTGAAAAACTGTTTTTT. Amino acids: CASSLWDSEKLFF.

This sequence joins TRBV27 and TRBJ2-5, with D perhaps TRBD1 (5 bases). The CDR3 has 13 residues. The germline V gene has CDR1 MNHEY and CDR2 SMNVEV (reference sequence). The V end lost 8 bases, the J end lost 3 bases, and 13 bases lay between the germline ends. In nucleotides, the CDR3 is TGTGCCAGCTCCGCCAGGGTTAAAGAGACCCAGTACTTC. Its translation is CASSARVKETQYF.

CDR3 nucleotides: TGTGCCAGCAGCTCGAGGGTAGCGAACACTGAAGCTTTCTTT. Amino acids: CASSSRVANTEAFF. The rearrangement links TRBV7-6 to TRBJ1-1; no definite D call. Germline CDR1 SGHVS, CDR2 FNYEAQ. The CDR3 loop spans 14 amino acids. The V gene lost 4 bases and the J gene lost 1 base, with 10 bases spanning the gap.

There are many counts of this clonotype. The gene calls are TRBV3-1 and TRBJ1-1; D is unclear. Looked up from germline, CDR1 is LGHDT and CDR2 is YNNKEL (reference sequence). The CDR3 is 14 residues long. V dropped 1 base and J dropped 2 bases, with 8 bases sitting between them. CDR3 bases: TGTGCCAGCAGCCAAGGTCAAAGTAACACTGAAGCTTTCTTT. It translates to CASSQGQSNTEAFF.

This clonotype was found many times. The chain is built from TRBV30 and TRBJ2-2; D not certain. The CDR3 contains 15 residues. Trimming took 1 base from V and 2 from J, leaving 11 bases between them. The germline CDR1 and CDR2 sequences are GTSNPN and SVGIG (reference sequence). CDR3 nucleotides: TGTGCCTGGAGTGAGGAAAGATTAAACACCGGGGAGCTGTTTTTT. Its protein product is CAWSEERLNTGELFF.

There are many counts of this clonotype. This chain joins TRBV2 and TRBJ1-6; no clear D. With 4 bases removed from V and 9 bases from J, the gap between germline ends came to 16 bases. Germline V CDR1 and CDR2: SNHLY, FYNNEI. The length of the CDR3 is 15 residues. DNA for the CDR3: TGTGCCAGCAGTGCCTTAGGGCCCCCTTCTTCACCCCTCCACTTT. This sequence encodes CASSALGPPSSPLHF.

This clonotype was found many times. The chain carries TRBV28 and TRBJ2-3; 13 nucleotides match TRBD2. The CDR3 has 20 amino acids. The germline gives CDR1 MDHEN, CDR2 SYDVKM. Trimming at V came to 5 bases and at J to 6 bases, leaving 20 bases not matched to a gene. This CDR3 is CASSPTPGLAGSAVEDTQYF. The DNA of the CDR3 is TGTGCCAGCAGTCCTACGCCGGGACTAGCGGGGTCGGCGGTGGAGGATACGCAGTATTTT.

V and J are TRBV19 and TRBJ2-7; TRBD1 is a possible D gene (6 bases). Trimming left V 5 bases short and J 2 bases short, with 19 bases between. This CDR3 is 16 amino acids long. Looked up from germline, CDR1 is LNHDA and CDR2 is SQIVND (reference sequence). CDR3 protein: CASSPRGRGNPYEQYF. CDR3 coding DNA: TGTGCCAGTAGTCCCCGGGGCAGGGGAAATCCCTACGAGCAGTACTTC. The variable domain in full, with the rest retrieved from reference TRBV19 and TRBJ2-7, is DGGITQSPKYLFRKEGQNVTLSCEQNLNHDAMYWYRQDPGQGLRLIYYSQIVNDFQKGDIAEGYSVSREKKESFPLTVTSAQKNPTAFYLCASSPRGRGNPYEQYFGPGTRLTVT.

Of note for this clonotype: A junction end diverges from the germline sequence, so it may reflect a read error. The rearrangement joins TRBV18 to TRBJ1-1; 10 bases are shared with TRBD1. The germline V gene has CDR1 KGHSH and CDR2 LQKENI. This CDR3 region has 16 residues. This CDR3 is CASSPRQGALDTEAFF. CDR3 DNA: TGTGCCAGCTCGCCACGACAGGGGGCATTGGACACTGAAGCTTTCTTT.

This clonotype was detected ten times or more. This chain uses TRBV6-1 with TRBJ2-3, with 15 bases aligning to TRBD2. The CDR3 spans 16 residues. Unmatched junction bases numbered 2, after V lost 6 bases and J lost 1 base. The germline CDR1 and CDR2 sequences are MNHNS and SASEGT. The CDR3 loop reads CASRGLAGGRTDTQYF. For the CDR3, the DNA is TGTGCCAGCAGGGGACTAGCGGGGGGCCGCACAGATACGCAGTATTTT.

This clonotype was observed at least ten times. The chain employs TRBV10-1 and TRBJ2-7; D gene unclear. Germline lookup yields CDR1 WNHNN and CDR2 SYGVQD (reference sequence). This CDR3 has 13 amino acids. Trimming removed 4 bases at V and 3 bases at J, with 10 bases between. The CDR3 loop is CASSARIGYEQYF. As DNA, the CDR3 is TGCGCCAGCAGTGCCAGGATAGGCTACGAGCAGTACTTC.

The chain recombines TRBV7-9 with TRBJ2-7, with D perhaps assigned TRBD1 or TRBD2 (5 bases each). The CDR3 loop spans 14 amino acids. The V and J ends lost 4 bases and 1 base respectively, with 11 bases between them. The germline V gene has CDR1 SEHNR and CDR2 FQNEAQ (reference sequence). In DNA form, the CDR3 reads TGTGCCAGCAGCTGGGACCGTGCATCCTACGAGCAGTACTTC. Its protein product is CASSWDRASYEQYF.

This clonotype was picked up many times. The genes are TRBV7-8 and TRBJ2-1, with TRBD2 matching over 8 bases. The junction had 10 bases not matched to a gene; V was cut back by 4 bases and J by 5 bases. The CDR3 length is 16 residues. The germline gives CDR1 SGHVS, CDR2 FQNEAQ. The CDR3 here is CASSSRTSKLDNEQFF. The CDR3 DNA sequence: TGTGCCAGCAGCTCGAGGACTAGCAAGTTGGACAATGAGCAGTTCTTC.